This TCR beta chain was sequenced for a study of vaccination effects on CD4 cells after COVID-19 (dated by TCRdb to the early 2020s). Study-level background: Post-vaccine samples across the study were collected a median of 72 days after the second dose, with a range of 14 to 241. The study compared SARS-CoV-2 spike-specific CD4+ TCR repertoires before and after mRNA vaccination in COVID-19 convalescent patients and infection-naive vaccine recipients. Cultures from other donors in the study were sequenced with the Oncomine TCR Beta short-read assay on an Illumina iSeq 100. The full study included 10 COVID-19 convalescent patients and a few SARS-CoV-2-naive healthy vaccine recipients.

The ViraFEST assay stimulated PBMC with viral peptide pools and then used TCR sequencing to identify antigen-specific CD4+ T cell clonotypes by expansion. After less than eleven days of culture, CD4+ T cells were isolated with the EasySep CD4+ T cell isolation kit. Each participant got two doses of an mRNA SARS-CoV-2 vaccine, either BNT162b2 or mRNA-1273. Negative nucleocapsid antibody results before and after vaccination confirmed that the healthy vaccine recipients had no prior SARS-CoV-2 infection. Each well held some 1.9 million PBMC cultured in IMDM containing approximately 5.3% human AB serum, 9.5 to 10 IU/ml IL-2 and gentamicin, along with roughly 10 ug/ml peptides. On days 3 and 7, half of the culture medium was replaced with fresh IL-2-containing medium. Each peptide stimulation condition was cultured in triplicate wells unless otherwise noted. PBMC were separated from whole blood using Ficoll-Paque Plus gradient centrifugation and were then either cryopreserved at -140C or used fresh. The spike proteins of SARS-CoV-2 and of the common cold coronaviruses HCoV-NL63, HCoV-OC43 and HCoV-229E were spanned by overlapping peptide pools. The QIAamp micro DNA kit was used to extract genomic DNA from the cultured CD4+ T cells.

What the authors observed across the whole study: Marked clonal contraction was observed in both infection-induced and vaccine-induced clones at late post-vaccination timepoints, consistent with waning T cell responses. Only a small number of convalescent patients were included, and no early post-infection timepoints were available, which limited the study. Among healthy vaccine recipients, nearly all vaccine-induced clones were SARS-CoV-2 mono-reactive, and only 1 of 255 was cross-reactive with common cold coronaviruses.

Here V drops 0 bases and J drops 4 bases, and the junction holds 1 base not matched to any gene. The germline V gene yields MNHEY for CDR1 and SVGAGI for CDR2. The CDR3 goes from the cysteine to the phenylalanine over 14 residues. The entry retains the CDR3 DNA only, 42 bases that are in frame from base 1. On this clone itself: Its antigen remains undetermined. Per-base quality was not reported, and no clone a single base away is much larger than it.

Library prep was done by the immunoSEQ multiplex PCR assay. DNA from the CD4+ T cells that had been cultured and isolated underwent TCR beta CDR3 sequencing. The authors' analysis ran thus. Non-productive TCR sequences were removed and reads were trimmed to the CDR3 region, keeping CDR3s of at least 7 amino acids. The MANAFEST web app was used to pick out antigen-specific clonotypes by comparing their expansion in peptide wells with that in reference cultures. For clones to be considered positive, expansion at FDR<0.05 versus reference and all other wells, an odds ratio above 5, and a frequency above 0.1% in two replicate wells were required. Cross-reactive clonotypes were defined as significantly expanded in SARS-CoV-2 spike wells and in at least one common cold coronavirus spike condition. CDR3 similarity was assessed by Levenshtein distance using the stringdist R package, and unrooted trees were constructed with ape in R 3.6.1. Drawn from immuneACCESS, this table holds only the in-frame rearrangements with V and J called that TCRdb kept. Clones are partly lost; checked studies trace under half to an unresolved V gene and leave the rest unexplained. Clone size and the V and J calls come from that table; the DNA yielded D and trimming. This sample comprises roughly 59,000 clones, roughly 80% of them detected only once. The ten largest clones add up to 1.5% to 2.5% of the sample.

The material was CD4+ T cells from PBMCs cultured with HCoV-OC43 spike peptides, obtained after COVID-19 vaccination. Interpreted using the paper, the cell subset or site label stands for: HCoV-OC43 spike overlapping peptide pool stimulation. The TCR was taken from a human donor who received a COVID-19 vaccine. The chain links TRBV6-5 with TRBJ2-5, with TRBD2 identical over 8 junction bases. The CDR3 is CASSYSRGAETQYF. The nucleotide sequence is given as TGTGCCAGCAGTTACTCGCGGGGGGCAGAGACCCAGTACTTC.